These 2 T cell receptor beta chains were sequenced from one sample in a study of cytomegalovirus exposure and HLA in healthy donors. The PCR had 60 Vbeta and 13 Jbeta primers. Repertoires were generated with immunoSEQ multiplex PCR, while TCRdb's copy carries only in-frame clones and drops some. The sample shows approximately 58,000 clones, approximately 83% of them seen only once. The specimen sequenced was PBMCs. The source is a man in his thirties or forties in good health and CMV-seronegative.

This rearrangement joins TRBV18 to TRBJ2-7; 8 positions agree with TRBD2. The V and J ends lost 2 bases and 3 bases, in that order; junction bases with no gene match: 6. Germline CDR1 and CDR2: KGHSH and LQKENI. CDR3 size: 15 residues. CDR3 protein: CASSPGGAGDYEQYF. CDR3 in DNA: TGTGCCAGCTCACCAGGAGGAGCGGGAGACTACGAGCAGTACTTC.

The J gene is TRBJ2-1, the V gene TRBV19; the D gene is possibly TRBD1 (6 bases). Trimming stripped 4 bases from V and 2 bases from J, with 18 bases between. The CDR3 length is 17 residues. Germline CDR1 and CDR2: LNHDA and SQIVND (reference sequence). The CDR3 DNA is TGTGCCAGTAGTACCCTCCTCACAGGGTGGCCCTACAATGAGCAGTTCTTC. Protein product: CASSTLLTGWPYNEQFF.